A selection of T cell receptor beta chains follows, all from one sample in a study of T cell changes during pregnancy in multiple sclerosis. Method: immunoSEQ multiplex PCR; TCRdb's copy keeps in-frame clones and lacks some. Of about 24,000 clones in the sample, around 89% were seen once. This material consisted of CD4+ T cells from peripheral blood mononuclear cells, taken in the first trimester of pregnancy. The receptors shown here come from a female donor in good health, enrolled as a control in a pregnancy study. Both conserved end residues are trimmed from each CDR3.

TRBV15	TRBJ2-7	ATSGGPSINEQY
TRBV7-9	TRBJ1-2	ASSLEPQATSVGVT
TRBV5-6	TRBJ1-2	ASSIYDSGYT
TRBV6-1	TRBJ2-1	ASSEYDEQF
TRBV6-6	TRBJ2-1	ASSYSSGGSYNEQF
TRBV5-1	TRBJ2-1	ASSLALFCGPTRNEQF
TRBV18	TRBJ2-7	ASSRPGQGQYEQY
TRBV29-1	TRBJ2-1	SVESPGGRF
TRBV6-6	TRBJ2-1	ASRLAGDLCEQF
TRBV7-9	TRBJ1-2	ASINRGGAGYT
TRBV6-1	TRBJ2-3	ASSELAGGITDTQY
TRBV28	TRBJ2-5	ASSFKGIVEETQY
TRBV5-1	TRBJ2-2	ASSLSAGELF
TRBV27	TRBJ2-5	ASKTSGSGYSETQY
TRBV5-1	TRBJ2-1	ASSLAQGRDEQF
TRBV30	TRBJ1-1	AWSVWLNTEAF
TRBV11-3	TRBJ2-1	ASSLGGLSSYNEQF
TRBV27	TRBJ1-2	ASSRTGTGNYGYT
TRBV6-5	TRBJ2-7	ASSQGSEQY
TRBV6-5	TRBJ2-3	ASSMDFSSTDTQY
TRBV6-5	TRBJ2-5	ASSYGGSQETQY
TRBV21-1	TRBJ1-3	ASSDGQGHSGNTIY
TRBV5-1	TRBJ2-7	ASSSDRAYEQY
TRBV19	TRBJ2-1	ASTNYYGWDEQF
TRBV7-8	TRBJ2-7	ASSLVGGSMLDEQY
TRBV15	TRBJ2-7	ATSRDSMGANSYEQY
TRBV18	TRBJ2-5	ASSFIPRESGETQY
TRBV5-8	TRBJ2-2	ASSQEMGRSTGELF
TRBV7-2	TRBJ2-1	ASRGLAGVYNEQF
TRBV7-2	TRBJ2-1	ASSPTSSSYNEQF
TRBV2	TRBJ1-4	ASTRENEKLF
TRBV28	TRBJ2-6	ATLGDRGRTGANVLT
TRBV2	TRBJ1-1	ASSYDRNTEAF
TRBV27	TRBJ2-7	ASRFSGGGTEQY
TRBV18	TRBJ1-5	ASSQDRDNQPQH
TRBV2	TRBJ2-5	ASIGVGETQY
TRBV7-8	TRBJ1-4	ASSLSTGSEKLF
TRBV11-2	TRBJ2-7	ASSLGHRLAGMNEQY
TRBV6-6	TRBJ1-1	ASRPDRVNTEAF
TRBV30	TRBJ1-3	ACGQGSGNTIY
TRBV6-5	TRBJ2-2	ASSYSSTSYVGELF
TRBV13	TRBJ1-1	ASSSKLGWGEAF
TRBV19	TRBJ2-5	ASSIGLGQQQETQY
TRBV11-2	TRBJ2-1	ASSILVAGRVNEQF
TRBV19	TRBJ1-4	ASHTGDSEKLF
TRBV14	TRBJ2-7	ASSQTSGSSYEQY
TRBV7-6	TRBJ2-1	ASSWIAGGYNEQF
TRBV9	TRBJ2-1	ASSVGVRGGQGPYSYNEQF
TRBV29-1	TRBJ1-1	SVRESYEAF
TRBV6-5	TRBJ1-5	ASSSGQGSNQPQH
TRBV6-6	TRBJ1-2	ASSYTGQSYT
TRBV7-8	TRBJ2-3	ASSLASPGRKGDTQY
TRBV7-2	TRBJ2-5	ASSRGQRQETQY
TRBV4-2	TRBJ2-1	ASSQGRRGASSNEQF
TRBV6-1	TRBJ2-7	ASSSSGGADEQY
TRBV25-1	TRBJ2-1	ASSEYGGSREQF
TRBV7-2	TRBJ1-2	ASSPGPTANYGYT
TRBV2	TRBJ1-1	ASSPRYSSEAF
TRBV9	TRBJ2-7	ASSAGSSYEQY
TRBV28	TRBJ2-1	ASSTPGTSGYNEQF